The subject of this entry is one T cell receptor (beta chain). The data originate from a study of molecular identifiers for immune sequencing clone quantification. This CDR3 has 13 amino acids. V shed 2 bases and J shed 6 bases, with 10 bases lying between them. In germline, CDR1 is KGHSH, CDR2 LQKENI. Listed TCR primers and previously described methods were used for bulk TCR libraries. MiXCR, run by TCRdb on the PCR reads, gives a single entry per CDR3 protein. The sample holds more than 250,000 distinct CDR3 sequences, 20% to 25% seen once. Sequencing used naive CD8+ T cells from blood, with Jurkat cell RNA spiked in. As to subset: FACS-sorted CD8+CD4-CCR7+CD45RA+ naive T cells. The J gene is TRBJ1-1, the V gene TRBV18; D gene unclear. This sequence originates from a human donor in good health. Some libraries in this study had Jurkat cell RNA spiked in. CDR3 loop: CASSPTGGAEAFF. The CDR3 nucleotides are TGTGCCAGCTCACCAACCGGTGGAGCTGAAGCTTTCTTT.